A selection of T cell receptor beta chains follows, all from one sample in a study of shared clonotypes between healthy human individuals. TCRdb keeps only in-frame clones here, not all; method: immunoSEQ multiplex PCR. The table includes around 2.1 million clones, more than 90% detected once. The specimen sequenced was naive CD4+ T cells sorted from blood. These receptors all stem from a man aged 18 to 30 in good health. Each CDR3 is given with its conserved first and last residue. The order of the fields is clone size, J gene, D gene, V gene, CDR3 protein, CDR3 DNA. A D gene is named only where the DNA matches it firmly. Rows may omit the clone size; those that give it use once, few, many or a size class.

size: -
J: TRBJ2-5
D: TRBD1
V: TRBV10-2
CDR3: CAISESLDRAGETQYF
DNA: TGTGCCATCAGTGAGTCCTTAGACAGGGCCGGGGAGACCCAGTACTTC

size: -
J: TRBJ2-7
D: -
V: TRBV6-6
CDR3: CASSYSFGSYEQYF
DNA: TGTGCCAGCAGTTACTCGTTCGGCTCCTACGAGCAGTACTTC

size: -
J: TRBJ1-5
D: TRBD1
V: TRBV6-1
CDR3: CASSEGQGNPNQPQHF
DNA: TGTGCCAGCAGTGAGGGACAGGGGAACCCCAATCAGCCCCAGCATTTT

size: once
J: TRBJ1-5
D: -
V: TRBV6-6
CDR3: CASSYANRGPQHF
DNA: TGTGCCAGCAGTTACGCTAACCGGGGGCCCCAGCATTTT

size: -
J: TRBJ1-1
D: TRBD1
V: TRBV7-9
CDR3: CASSPTGVGGNTEAFF
DNA: TGTGCCAGCAGCCCGACAGGGGTTGGGGGGAACACTGAAGCTTTCTTT

size: -
J: TRBJ2-7
D: TRBD1
V: TRBV5-5
CDR3: CASRWDRGTHEQYF
DNA: TGTGCCAGCAGATGGGACAGGGGGACCCACGAGCAGTACTTC

size: -
J: TRBJ2-1
D: -
V: TRBV5-1
CDR3: CASGLGTRLGVYNEQFF
DNA: TGCGCCAGCGGCCTTGGAACTCGACTGGGCGTTTACAATGAGCAGTTCTTC

size: -
J: TRBJ1-1
D: -
V: TRBV4-2
CDR3: CASSQEVSLLRNTEAFF
DNA: TGTGCCAGCAGCCAAGAGGTCAGCTTATTGAGGAACACTGAAGCTTTCTTT

size: -
J: TRBJ2-1
D: TRBD2
V: TRBV18
CDR3: CASSPTSGAYNEQFF
DNA: TGTGCCAGCTCCCCGACTAGCGGGGCTTACAATGAGCAGTTCTTC

size: -
J: TRBJ2-7
D: -
V: TRBV29-1
CDR3: CSVYGQTYEQYF
DNA: TGCAGCGTGTACGGCCAGACCTACGAGCAGTACTTC

size: -
J: TRBJ2-3
D: TRBD1
V: TRBV7-3
CDR3: CASSPQTGPDTQYF
DNA: TGTGCCAGCAGCCCTCAGACAGGGCCAGATACGCAGTATTTT

size: -
J: TRBJ1-1
D: -
V: TRBV10-2
CDR3: CASALRYNTEAFF
DNA: TGCGCCAGCGCCCTAAGATACAACACTGAAGCTTTCTTT

size: -
J: TRBJ2-7
D: TRBD2
V: TRBV19
CDR3: CASSTSGTSGRYEQYF
DNA: TGTGCCAGTAGTACGTCTGGGACTAGCGGGAGGTACGAGCAGTACTTC

size: -
J: TRBJ2-5
D: -
V: TRBV18
CDR3: CASSPTRQETQYF
DNA: TGTGCCAGCTCACCGACTAGACAAGAGACCCAGTACTTC

size: -
J: TRBJ2-3
D: -
V: TRBV11-1
CDR3: CASSVGHGTDTQYF
DNA: TGTGCCAGCAGCGTAGGACACGGCACAGATACGCAGTATTTT

size: -
J: TRBJ1-1
D: -
V: TRBV11-1
CDR3: CASSSHVDTEAFF
DNA: TGTGCCAGCAGCTCCCATGTGGACACTGAAGCTTTCTTT

size: -
J: TRBJ1-5
D: TRBD1
V: TRBV2
CDR3: CASSFDRGNQPQHF
DNA: TGTGCCAGCAGTTTTGACAGGGGCAATCAGCCCCAGCATTTT

size: -
J: TRBJ2-3
D: -
V: TRBV13
CDR3: CASSLAPTDTQYF
DNA: TGTGCCAGCAGCCTAGCCCCGACAGATACGCAGTATTTT

size: -
J: TRBJ2-2
D: -
V: TRBV5-1
CDR3: CASSLNFNTGELFF
DNA: TGCGCCAGCAGCTTAAATTTTAACACCGGGGAGCTGTTTTTT

size: -
J: TRBJ1-5
D: TRBD1
V: TRBV28
CDR3: CASSSSRGKSNQPQHF
DNA: TGTGCCAGCAGTTCGTCCAGGGGGAAGAGCAATCAGCCCCAGCATTTT

size: -
J: TRBJ1-1
D: -
V: TRBV5-6
CDR3: CASSLLGDTEAFF
DNA: TGTGCCAGCAGCTTGCTGGGGGACACTGAAGCTTTCTTT

size: -
J: TRBJ2-7
D: -
V: TRBV6-1
CDR3: CASTRGASADYEQYF
DNA: TGTGCCAGCACCCGAGGGGCTAGCGCCGACTACGAGCAGTACTTC

size: once
J: TRBJ1-2
D: TRBD1
V: TRBV6-1
CDR3: CASRGTGGGGYGYTF
DNA: TGTGCCAGCAGGGGGACAGGGGGTGGTGGCTATGGCTACACCTTC